A single sample gave rise to the 15 T cell receptor beta chains below, sequenced in a study of CD8 T cells in ankylosing spondylitis. Study-level findings and limits: Characteristic of ankylosing spondylitis blood, it appeared, was a TCR beta motif comprising about eight highly homologous variants.

TCRdb analysed the 5' RACE reads with MiXCR anew, one entry per CDR3 protein. The sample lists 750,000 to 850,000 distinct CDR3 sequences, 10% to 15% seen once, with about 0.5% in the top ten. Their antigens remain unidentified. Sequencing input: blood, either unsorted or a sorted T cell fraction (not recorded which). These receptors were collected from a male donor with ankylosing spondylitis.

In its sample, this clonotype was seen many times. This chain connects TRBV5-1 to TRBJ2-3; TRBD2 matches at 7 bases. The CDR3 totals 14 residues. Germline CDR1 SGHRS, CDR2 YFSETQ. With V trimmed by 4 bases and J by 3 bases, 5 bases remained unmatched. The CDR3 loop is CASSPRLATDTQYF. CDR3 bases: TGCGCCAGCAGCCCGCGACTAGCTACAGATACGCAGTATTTT.

This clonotype was observed a few times. CDR3 sequence: CASSKSEGFTEAFF. DNA of the CDR3: TGTGCCAGCAGCAAGTCAGAGGGGTTCACTGAAGCTTTCTTT. The chain couples TRBV9 to TRBJ1-1, with D possibly TRBD1 on 5 matching bases. The V and J ends lost 4 bases and 4 bases respectively, with 14 bases between them. This CDR3 region has 14 residues. CDR1 is SGDLS and CDR2 is YYNGEE in the germline V gene.

This clonotype was picked up a small number of times. The chain combines TRBV10-3 with TRBJ2-1; a possible D gene is TRBD1 (5 bases). V was cut by 0 bases and J by 16 bases, with 13 bases left in between. In germline, CDR1 is ENHRY, CDR2 SYGVKD. There are 12 residues in the CDR3. The CDR3 sequence: CAISESRQSPFF. CDR3 coding DNA: TGTGCCATCAGTGAGTCTCGACAGTCTCCATTCTTC.

V and J are TRBV7-9 and TRBJ2-2; perhaps TRBD2 as D (5 bases). From germline, CDR1 is SEHNR and CDR2 FQNEAQ (reference sequence). V lost 6 bases and J lost 5, with 13 bases in between. This CDR3 spans 14 amino acids. The CDR3 DNA reads as TGTGCCAGCAGTGAAAGGCGGGCAACCGGGGAGCTGTTTTTT. Protein sequence: CASSERRATGELFF.

The genes are TRBV4-2 and TRBJ2-5; either TRBD1 or TRBD2 may supply D (5 bases each). The CDR3 loop spans 17 amino acids. Germline loops: CDR1 LGHNA, CDR2 YNFKEQ. Trimming took 3 bases from V and 5 from J, leaving 22 bases between them. The CDR3 sequence: CASSHPLGHGASETQYF. DNA for the CDR3: TGTGCCAGCAGCCATCCCCTTGGACACGGGGCTTCGGAGACCCAGTACTTC.

This clonotype showed up just a few times. V is TRBV5-1 and J is TRBJ2-1, with TRBD2 as a possible D gene (5 bases). The CDR3 sequence is 14 residues long. Looked up from germline, CDR1 is SGHRS and CDR2 is YFSETQ. Trimming shortened V by 2 bases and J by 7 bases, and 13 bases separated the two germline ends. CDR3: CASSFDGEGNEQFF. The CDR3 DNA reads as TGCGCCAGCAGCTTCGACGGGGAAGGGAATGAGCAGTTCTTC.

This clonotype was counted at least ten times. This sequence joins TRBV20-1 and TRBJ1-6; the D gene is possibly TRBD1 (5 bases). CDR3 length: 13 residues. The V gene's germline CDR1 is DFQATT and CDR2 SNEGSKA (reference sequence). Between the trimmed V and J ends, which lost 4 bases and 4 bases, there was a span of 8 bases. DNA for the CDR3: TGCAGTGCTACTGGGGGATATAATTCACCCCTCCACTTT. Translating it yields CSATGGYNSPLHF.

The chain carries TRBV9 and TRBJ2-7; TRBD2 matches at 9 bases. This CDR3 is 17 amino acids long. The V segment lost 2 bases and the J segment 7 bases; nucleotides outside the gene matches: 16. CDR1 and CDR2 from the germline V gene are SGDLS and YYNGEE. The CDR3, as DNA: TGTGCCAGCAGCGTCGCGCCGTCCGGACTAGCGATCCGGGAGCAGTACTTC. Its translation is CASSVAPSGLAIREQYF.

The sample holds many counts of this clonotype. The CDR3 nucleotides are TGCAGTGCTAGGCGGGACTACATAGTACAGTTCTTC. Translated, it gives CSARRDYIVQFF. This chain uses TRBV20-1 with TRBJ2-1, with 7 bases fitting TRBD2. CDR3 length equals 12 residues. Germline loops: CDR1 DFQATT, CDR2 SNEGSKA (reference sequence). Unmatched junction bases numbered 9, after V lost 3 bases and J lost 13 bases.

The J gene is TRBJ2-5, the V gene TRBV11-2; D not certain. From germline, CDR1 is SGHAT and CDR2 FQNNGV. This CDR3 has 14 residues. Deletions cut 3 bases from V and 4 bases from J, with 12 bases between. As DNA, the CDR3 is TGTGCCAGCAGCTTGACGGCAGTCAGAGAGACCCAGTACTTC. Translating gives CASSLTAVRETQYF.

Only a few counts were recorded for this clonotype. The chain joins TRBV28 to TRBJ2-7; D might be TRBD1 or TRBD2, each matching 5 bases. V lost 8 bases and J lost 7, with 18 bases in between. Germline V lookup: CDR1 MDHEN, CDR2 SYDVKM. The CDR3 runs 13 residues. The CDR3 bases are TGTGCCAGCTCTCCGGGGCAGGGTTGGGAGCAGTACTTC. As protein: CASSPGQGWEQYF.

The sample holds many counts of this clonotype. The chain employs TRBV20-1 and TRBJ2-7; D possibly corresponds to TRBD2 (5 bases). Looked up from germline, CDR1 is DFQATT and CDR2 is SNEGSKA (reference sequence). CDR3 size: 12 residues. Trimming removed 3 bases from V and 2 bases from J, with 8 bases in between. Here the CDR3 DNA reads TGCAGTGCTAGCCCCGGGGCCTACGAGCAGTACTTC. Encoded protein: CSASPGAYEQYF.

The CDR3 DNA sequence: TGCGCCAGCAGCTGGAGAGGGGGCACTGAAGCTTTCTTT. Encoded protein: CASSWRGGTEAFF. This chain connects TRBV5-1 to TRBJ1-1, with a possible D match to TRBD1 (6 bases). Germline CDR1 reads SGHRS; CDR2 reads YFSETQ. Trimming left V 3 bases short and J 4 bases short, with 10 bases between. The CDR3 totals 13 residues. The full variable domain, completed using reference TRBV5-1 and TRBJ1-1, is KAGVTQTPRYLIKTRGQQVTLSCSPISGHRSVSWYQQTPGQGLQFLFEYFSETQRNKGNFPGRFSGRQFSNSRSEMNVSTLELGDSALYLCASSWRGGTEAFFGQGTRLTVV.

DNA for the CDR3: TGCGCCAGCAGCTTGGTCCAGAGCACTGAAGCTTTCTTT. It yields the protein CASSLVQSTEAFF. This rearrangement joins TRBV5-1 to TRBJ1-1; D is uncertain. The CDR3 totals 13 residues. CDR1 is SGHRS and CDR2 is YFSETQ in the germline V gene. V lost 0 bases to trimming and J lost 4 bases, with 7 bases between them.

The chain is built from TRBV28 and TRBJ1-4, with 7 bases fitting TRBD1. Germline loops: CDR1 MDHEN, CDR2 SYDVKM. This CDR3 comprises 16 residues. V was pared by 0 bases and J by 3 bases, with 4 bases of the junction left unmatched. CDR3 in amino acids: CASSLWGQISNEKLFF. In DNA, the CDR3 is TGTGCCAGCAGTTTATGGGGACAGATTTCTAATGAAAAACTGTTTTTT. Looking up the rest from reference TRBV28 and TRBJ1-4 gives the full variable domain: DVKVTQSSRYLVKRTGEKVFLECVQDMDHENMFWYRQDPGLGLRLIYFSYDVKMKEKGDIPEGYSVSREKKERFSLILESASTNQTSMYLCASSLWGQISNEKLFFGSGTQLSVL.